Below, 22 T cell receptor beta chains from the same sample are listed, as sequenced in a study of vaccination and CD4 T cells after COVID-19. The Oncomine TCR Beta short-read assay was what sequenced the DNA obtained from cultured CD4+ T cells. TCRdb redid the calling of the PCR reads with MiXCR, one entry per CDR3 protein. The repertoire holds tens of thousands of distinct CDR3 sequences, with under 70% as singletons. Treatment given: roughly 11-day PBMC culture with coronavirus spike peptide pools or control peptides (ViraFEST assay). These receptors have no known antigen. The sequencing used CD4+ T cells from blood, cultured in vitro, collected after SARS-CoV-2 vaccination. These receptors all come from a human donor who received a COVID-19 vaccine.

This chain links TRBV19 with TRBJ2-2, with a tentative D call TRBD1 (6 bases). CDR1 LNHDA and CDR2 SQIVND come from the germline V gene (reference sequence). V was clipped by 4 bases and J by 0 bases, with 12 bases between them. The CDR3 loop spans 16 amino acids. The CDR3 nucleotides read TGTGCCAGTAGTAAACAGGGACCGGCGAACACCGGGGAGCTGTTTTTT. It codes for CASSKQGPANTGELFF. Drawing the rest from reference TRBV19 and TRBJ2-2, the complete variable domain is DGGITQSPKYLFRKEGQNVTLSCEQNLNHDAMYWYRQDPGQGLRLIYYSQIVNDFQKGDIAEGYSVSREKKESFPLTVTSAQKNPTAFYLCASSKQGPANTGELFFGEGSRLTVL.

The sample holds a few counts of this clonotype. CDR3 sequence reads: CAWSVSGTAGNTIYF. In nucleotides, the CDR3 is TGTGCCTGGAGTGTATCAGGGACGGCTGGAAACACCATATATTTT. The V gene is TRBV30, the J gene TRBJ1-3, with D possibly being TRBD1 (5 bases). The germline V gene encodes CDR1 GTSNPN and CDR2 SVGIG (reference sequence). The CDR3 extends over 15 amino acids. Trimming shortened V by 0 bases and J by 2 bases, and 11 bases separated the two germline ends.

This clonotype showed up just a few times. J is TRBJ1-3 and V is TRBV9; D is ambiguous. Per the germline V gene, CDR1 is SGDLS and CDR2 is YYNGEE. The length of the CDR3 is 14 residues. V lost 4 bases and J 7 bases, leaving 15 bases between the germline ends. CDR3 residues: CASSPTLDVNTIYF. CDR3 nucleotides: TGTGCCAGCAGCCCAACCCTGGATGTGAACACCATATATTTT.

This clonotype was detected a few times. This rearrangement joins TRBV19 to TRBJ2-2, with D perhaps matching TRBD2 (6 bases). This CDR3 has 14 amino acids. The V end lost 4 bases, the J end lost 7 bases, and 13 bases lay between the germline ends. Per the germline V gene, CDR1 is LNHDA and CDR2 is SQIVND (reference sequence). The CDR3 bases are TGTGCCAGTAGTACCAGACTAGATGGCGGGGAGCTGTTTTTT. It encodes CASSTRLDGGELFF.

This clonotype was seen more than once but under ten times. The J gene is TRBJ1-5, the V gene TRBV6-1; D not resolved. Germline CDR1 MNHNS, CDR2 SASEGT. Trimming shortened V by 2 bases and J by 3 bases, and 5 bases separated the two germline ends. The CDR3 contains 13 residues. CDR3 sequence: CASSETANQPQHF. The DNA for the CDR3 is TGTGCCAGCAGTGAAACAGCCAATCAGCCCCAGCATTTT.

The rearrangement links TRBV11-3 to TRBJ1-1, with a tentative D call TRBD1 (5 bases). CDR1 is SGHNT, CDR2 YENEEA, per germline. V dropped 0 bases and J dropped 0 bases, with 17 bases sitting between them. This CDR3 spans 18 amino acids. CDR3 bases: TGTGCCAGCAGCTTAGAAGCAGGGTGGTATAGTATGAACACTGAAGCTTTCTTT. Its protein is CASSLEAGWYSMNTEAFF.

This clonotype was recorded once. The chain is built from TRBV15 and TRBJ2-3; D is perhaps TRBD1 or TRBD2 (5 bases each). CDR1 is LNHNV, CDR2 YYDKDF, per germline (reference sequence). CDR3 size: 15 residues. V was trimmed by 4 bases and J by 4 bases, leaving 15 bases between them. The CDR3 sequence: CATSTEGRVADTQYF. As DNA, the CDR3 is TGTGCCACCAGCACAGAGGGCAGGGTGGCAGATACGCAGTATTTT.

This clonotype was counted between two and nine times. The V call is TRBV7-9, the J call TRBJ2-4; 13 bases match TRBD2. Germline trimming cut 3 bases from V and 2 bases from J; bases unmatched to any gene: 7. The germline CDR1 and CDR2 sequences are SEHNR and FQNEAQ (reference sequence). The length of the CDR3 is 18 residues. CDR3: CASSLGLAGKGTKNIQYF. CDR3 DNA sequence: TGTGCCAGCAGCTTGGGACTAGCGGGGAAAGGGACCAAAAACATTCAGTACTTC.

The CDR3 DNA reads TGTGCCAGCAGGTACAGGGAGGGCGGCACTGAAGCTTTCTTT. Translating it yields CASRYREGGTEAFF. V is TRBV12-3 or TRBV12-4 and J is TRBJ1-1, with D possibly being TRBD1 (6 bases). The CDR3 loop spans 14 amino acids. V was shortened by 6 bases and J by 4 bases, with 15 bases between the two germline ends.

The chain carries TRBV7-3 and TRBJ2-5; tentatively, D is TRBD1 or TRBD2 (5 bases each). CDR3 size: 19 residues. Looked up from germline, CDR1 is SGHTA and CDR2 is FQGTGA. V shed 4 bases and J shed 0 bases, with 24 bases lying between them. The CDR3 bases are TGTGCCAGCAGCTATCGCCGTTTAGGGGAGAAGGGGTACCAAGAGACCCAGTACTTC. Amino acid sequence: CASSYRRLGEKGYQETQYF.

The CDR3 sequence is CASSFQGLGYTF. CDR3 bases: TGTGCCAGCAGCTTCCAAGGGCTTGGCTACACCTTC. The J gene is TRBJ1-2, the V gene TRBV5-4; D is unresolved. With 2 bases removed from V and 7 bases from J, the gap between germline ends came to 9 bases. Germline V gene lookup returns CDR1 SGHNT and CDR2 YYREEE (reference sequence). The CDR3 spans 12 residues.

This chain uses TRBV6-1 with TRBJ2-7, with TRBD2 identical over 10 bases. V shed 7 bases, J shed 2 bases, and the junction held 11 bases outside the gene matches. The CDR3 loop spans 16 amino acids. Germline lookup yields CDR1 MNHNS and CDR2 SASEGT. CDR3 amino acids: CASTREIAGGTYEQYF. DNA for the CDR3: TGTGCCAGCACCAGAGAAATAGCGGGGGGCACCTACGAGCAGTACTTC.

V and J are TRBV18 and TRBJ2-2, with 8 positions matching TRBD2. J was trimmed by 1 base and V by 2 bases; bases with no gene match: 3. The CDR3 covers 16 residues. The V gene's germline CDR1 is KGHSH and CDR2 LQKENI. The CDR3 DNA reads TGTGCCAGCTCACCAAGGAGCGGGGGGAACACCGGGGAGCTGTTTTTT. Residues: CASSPRSGGNTGELFF.

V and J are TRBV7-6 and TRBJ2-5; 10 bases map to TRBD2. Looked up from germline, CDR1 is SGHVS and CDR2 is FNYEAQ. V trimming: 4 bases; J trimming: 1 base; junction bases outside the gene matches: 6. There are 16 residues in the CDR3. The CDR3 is CASSSSGGAFQETQYF. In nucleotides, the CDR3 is TGTGCCAGCAGCTCAAGCGGGGGGGCCTTCCAAGAGACCCAGTACTTC.

Here the CDR3 reads CSARGAGGQETQYF. CDR3 nucleotide sequence: TGCAGTGCTAGAGGTGCGGGGGGTCAAGAGACCCAGTACTTC. This rearrangement joins TRBV20-1 to TRBJ2-7, with 8 positions matching TRBD2. The end of the DNA aligns better with TRBJ2-5, so the J call may be wrong. Germline lookup yields CDR1 DFQATT and CDR2 SNEGSKA (reference sequence). This CDR3 comprises 14 residues.

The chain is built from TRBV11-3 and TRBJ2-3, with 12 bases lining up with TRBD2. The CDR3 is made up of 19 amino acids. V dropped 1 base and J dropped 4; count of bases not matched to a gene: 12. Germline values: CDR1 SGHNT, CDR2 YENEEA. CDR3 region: CASSLGLTSGGRRADTQYF. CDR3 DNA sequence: TGTGCCAGCAGCTTAGGCCTGACTAGCGGGGGCAGGAGGGCAGATACGCAGTATTTT.

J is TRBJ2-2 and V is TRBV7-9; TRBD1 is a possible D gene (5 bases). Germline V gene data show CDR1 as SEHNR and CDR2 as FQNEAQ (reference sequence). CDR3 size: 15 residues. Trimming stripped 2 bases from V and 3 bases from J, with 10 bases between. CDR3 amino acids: CASSLQGTDTGELFF. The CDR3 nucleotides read TGTGCCAGCAGCTTACAGGGAACGGACACCGGGGAGCTGTTTTTT.

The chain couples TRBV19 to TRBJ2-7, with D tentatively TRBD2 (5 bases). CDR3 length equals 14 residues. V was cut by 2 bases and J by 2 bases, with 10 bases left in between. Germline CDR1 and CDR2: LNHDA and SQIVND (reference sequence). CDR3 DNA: TGTGCCAGTAGTATATCCCGAGGGCCCTACGAGCAGTACTTC. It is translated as CASSISRGPYEQYF.

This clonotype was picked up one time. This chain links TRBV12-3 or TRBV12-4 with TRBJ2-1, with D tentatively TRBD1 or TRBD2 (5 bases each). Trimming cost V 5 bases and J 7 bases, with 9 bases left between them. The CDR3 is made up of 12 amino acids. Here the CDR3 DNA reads TGTGCCAGCAGTGAGAGGGGTAATGAGCAGTTCTTC. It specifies CASSERGNEQFF.

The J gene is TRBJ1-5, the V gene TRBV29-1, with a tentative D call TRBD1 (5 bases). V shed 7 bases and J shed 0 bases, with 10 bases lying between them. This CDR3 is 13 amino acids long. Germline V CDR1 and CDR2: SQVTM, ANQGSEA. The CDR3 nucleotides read TGCAGCGCTATGACAGATAGCAATCAGCCCCAGCATTTT. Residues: CSAMTDSNQPQHF.

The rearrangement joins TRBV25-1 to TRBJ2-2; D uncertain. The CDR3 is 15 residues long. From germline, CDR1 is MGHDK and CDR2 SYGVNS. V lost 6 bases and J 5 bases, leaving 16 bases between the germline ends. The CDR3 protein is CASSDTLLGTGELFF. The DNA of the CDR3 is TGTGCCAGCAGCGACACCCTTTTGGGGACCGGGGAGCTGTTTTTT.

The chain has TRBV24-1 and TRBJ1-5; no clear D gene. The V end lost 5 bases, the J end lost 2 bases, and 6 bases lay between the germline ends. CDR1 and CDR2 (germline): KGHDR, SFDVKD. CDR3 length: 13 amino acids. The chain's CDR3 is CATSVQGNQPQHF. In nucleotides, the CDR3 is TGTGCCACCAGTGTGCAGGGCAATCAGCCCCAGCATTTT.